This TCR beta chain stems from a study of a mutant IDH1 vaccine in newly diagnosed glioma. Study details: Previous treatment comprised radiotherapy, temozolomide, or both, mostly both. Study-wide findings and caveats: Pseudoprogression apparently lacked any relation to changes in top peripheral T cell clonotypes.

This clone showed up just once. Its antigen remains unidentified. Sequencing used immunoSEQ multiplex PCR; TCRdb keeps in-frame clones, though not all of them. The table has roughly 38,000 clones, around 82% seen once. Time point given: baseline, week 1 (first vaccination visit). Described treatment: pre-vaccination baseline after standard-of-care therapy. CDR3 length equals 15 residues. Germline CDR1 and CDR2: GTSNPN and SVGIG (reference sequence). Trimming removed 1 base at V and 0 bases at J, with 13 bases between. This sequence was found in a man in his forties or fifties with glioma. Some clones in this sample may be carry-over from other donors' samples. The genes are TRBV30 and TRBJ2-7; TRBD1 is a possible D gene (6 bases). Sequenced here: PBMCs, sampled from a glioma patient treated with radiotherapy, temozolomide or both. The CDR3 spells CAWSGDTGFSYEQYF. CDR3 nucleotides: TGTGCCTGGAGTGGTGATACAGGGTTCTCCTACGAGCAGTACTTC.